Listed here are 15 T cell receptor beta chains from one sample, sequenced in a study of shared clonotypes between healthy human individuals. Sequencing was performed with immunoSEQ multiplex PCR; in TCRdb, only in-frame clones are kept and a portion is missing. The sample has 2.3 million or so clones; about 92% are singletons. Sequenced sample: naive CD4+ T cells from PBMCs. Subset: CD45RA+ positively selected. Source of these receptors: a young man in good health. Some clones in this sample may be carry-over from other donors' samples.

As concerns this clone: A read error may produce the germline difference seen at one junction end. The chain couples TRBV6-1 to TRBJ2-7, with 8 bases identical to TRBD1. Germline CDR1 MNHNS, CDR2 SASEGT. There are 15 residues in the CDR3. This chain's CDR3 is CASRPGTGHPYGQYF. The CDR3 nucleotides read TGTGCCAGCAGACCAGGGACAGGCCACCCCTACGGGCAGTACTTC.

V gene TRBV7-2 combines with J gene TRBJ1-1; D may be TRBD1 (6 bases). Germline V gene lookup returns CDR1 SGHTA and CDR2 FQGNSA. This CDR3 is built from 16 residues. Trimming left V 2 bases short and J 1 base short, with 14 bases between. The CDR3 loop reads CASSLSVTGRNTEAFF. The CDR3 nucleotides are TGTGCCAGCAGCTTAAGTGTTACAGGGAGGAACACTGAAGCTTTCTTT. The full variable domain, its missing parts supplied by reference TRBV7-2 and TRBJ1-1, is GAGVSQSPSNKVTEKGKDVELRCDPISGHTALYWYRQSLGQGLEFLIYFQGNSAPDKSGLPSDRFSAERTGGSVSTLTIQRTQQEDSAVYLCASSLSVTGRNTEAFFGQGTRLTVV.

As regards this clone: This specimen includes other DNA sequences encoding the same CDR3. The chain combines TRBV27 with TRBJ2-7; 7 bases are a match to TRBD1. Trimming took 6 bases from V and 4 from J; bases not matched to a gene: 6. Germline values: CDR1 MNHEY, CDR2 SMNVEV (reference sequence). This CDR3 is built from 13 residues. The DNA of the CDR3 is TGTGCCAGCAGCCCTAGACAGGGTTACGAGCAGTACTTC. It is translated as CASSPRQGYEQYF.

In regard to this clone: One end of the junction does not line up with germline, which may come from a read error. The chain joins TRBV6-4 to TRBJ2-1; 7 nucleotides line up with TRBD2. From germline, CDR1 is MRHNA and CDR2 SNTAGT. The CDR3 is 16 amino acids. The CDR3 DNA is TGTGCCAGCAGTGACTCTAGGCTAGCGGCCTATAATGAGCAGTTCTTC. Its protein product is CASSDSRLAAYNEQFF.

CDR3 sequence: CASSPLSGRADTQYF. In DNA, the CDR3 is TGTGCCAGCTCACCGCTCAGCGGGAGGGCGGATACGCAGTATTTT. The rearrangement joins TRBV18 to TRBJ2-3; 10 nucleotides line up with TRBD2. V gave up 3 bases and J gave up 6 bases; unmatched junction bases: 6. The germline V gene has CDR1 KGHSH and CDR2 LQKENI. The CDR3 runs 15 residues. Full variable domain (outside the CDR3, taken from reference TRBV18 and TRBJ2-3): NAGVMQNPRHLVRRRGQEARLRCSPMKGHSHVYWYRQLPEEGLKFMVYLQKENIIDESGMPKERFSAEFPKEGPSILRIQQVVRGDSAAYFCASSPLSGRADTQYFGPGTRLTVL.

The chain recombines TRBV14 with TRBJ1-2, with no clear D. Germline V CDR1 and CDR2: SGHDN, FVKESK. This CDR3 comprises 14 residues. Trimming took off 1 base at V and 4 bases at J, with 10 bases between the two ends. This chain's CDR3 is CASSQGGPAYGYTF. CDR3 nucleotide sequence: TGTGCCAGCAGCCAAGGAGGACCGGCCTATGGCTACACCTTC. Looking up the rest from reference TRBV14 and TRBJ1-2 gives the full variable domain: EAGVTQFPSHSVIEKGQTVTLRCDPISGHDNLYWYRRVMGKEIKFLLHFVKESKQDESGMPNNRFLAERTGGTYSTLKVQPAELEDSGVYFCASSQGGPAYGYTFGSGTRLTVV.

This sequence joins TRBV23-1 and TRBJ2-1, with D possibly TRBD2 on 5 matching bases. TRBV23-1 has ORF status, its function being uncertain. This CDR3 has 20 residues. V lost 4 bases to trimming and J lost 4 bases, with 29 bases between them. Here the CDR3 DNA reads TGCGCCAGCAGTCTCCCGAGGGCTAGCACCTTCCCGGAGGCTTACAATGAGCAGTTCTTC. Amino acid sequence: CASSLPRASTFPEAYNEQFF.

A few counts support this clone. The rearrangement uses TRBV30 and TRBJ1-4; TRBD1 matches 9 bases. The CDR3 loop spans 13 amino acids. Germline trimming cut 3 bases from V and 10 bases from J; bases unmatched to any gene: 6. The germline V gene encodes CDR1 GTSNPN and CDR2 SVGIG (reference sequence). CDR3 region: CAWSLQGQGKLFF. For the CDR3, the DNA is TGTGCCTGGAGCCTACAGGGACAGGGAAAACTGTTTTTT. Full variable domain (outside the CDR3, taken from reference TRBV30 and TRBJ1-4): SQTIHQWPATLVQPVGSPLSLECTVEGTSNPNLYWYRQAAGRGLQLLFYSVGIGQISSEVPQNLSASRPQDRQFILSSKKLLLSDSGFYLCAWSLQGQGKLFFGSGTQLSVL.

The V and J genes are TRBV2 and TRBJ1-1; possibly TRBD1 for D (5 bases). The V end lost 0 bases, the J end lost 4 bases, and 12 bases lay between the germline ends. The CDR3 totals 15 residues. From germline, CDR1 is SNHLY and CDR2 FYNNEI. This CDR3 reads CASSEAGRRGTEAFF. The CDR3 DNA reads as TGTGCCAGCAGTGAAGCGGGACGAAGGGGCACTGAAGCTTTCTTT.

V and J are TRBV7-6 and TRBJ1-3; D is perhaps TRBD1 (5 bases). V was shortened by 3 bases and J by 5 bases, with 11 bases between the two germline ends. CDR1 and CDR2 from the germline V gene are SGHVS and FNYEAQ. The CDR3 runs 14 residues. CDR3 sequence reads: CASSLTGTRNTIYF. The CDR3 DNA reads TGTGCCAGCAGCTTGACCGGGACTAGAAACACCATATATTTT.

This clone showed up just once. V gene TRBV7-2 combines with J gene TRBJ2-7; D uncertain. Germline V gene lookup returns CDR1 SGHTA and CDR2 FQGNSA. The CDR3 loop spans 12 amino acids. V was clipped by 1 base and J by 6 bases, with 7 bases between them. The CDR3 region is CASSLDGLEQYF. The CDR3 nucleotides are TGTGCCAGCAGCTTAGACGGGCTCGAGCAGTACTTC. Drawing the rest from reference TRBV7-2 and TRBJ2-7, the complete variable domain is GAGVSQSPSNKVTEKGKDVELRCDPISGHTALYWYRQSLGQGLEFLIYFQGNSAPDKSGLPSDRFSAERTGGSVSTLTIQRTQQEDSAVYLCASSLDGLEQYFGPGTRLTVT.

The chain has TRBV4-1 and TRBJ1-2; D unresolved. The CDR3 extends over 14 amino acids. The V gene's germline CDR1 is MGHRA and CDR2 YSYEKL. With 3 bases removed from V and 4 bases from J, the gap between germline ends came to 12 bases. In DNA form, the CDR3 reads TGCGCCAGCAGCCAGCCCGCGCCGGTCTATGGCTACACCTTC. It encodes CASSQPAPVYGYTF.

This chain connects TRBV2 to TRBJ2-7, with 10 bases aligning to TRBD2. V was pared by 7 bases and J by 6 bases, with 9 bases of the junction left unmatched. The V gene's germline CDR1 is SNHLY and CDR2 FYNNEI. This CDR3 region has 14 residues. CDR3: CASTILAGVSEQYF. DNA for the CDR3: TGTGCCAGCACCATTCTAGCGGGAGTAAGCGAGCAGTACTTC.

V usage is TRBV9 and J usage is TRBJ2-2; TRBD2 agrees at 8 bases. After removal of 4 bases from V and 5 bases from J, the junction contained 16 bases not matched to a gene. The length of the CDR3 is 18 residues. Germline V gene lookup returns CDR1 SGDLS and CDR2 YYNGEE. The CDR3 region is CASSPRTSTTPGTGELFF. DNA for the CDR3: TGTGCCAGCAGCCCTCGGACTAGCACCACCCCTGGGACCGGGGAGCTGTTTTTT.

In regard to this clone: Other DNA sequences in this specimen translate into the identical CDR3. This chain links TRBV5-1 with TRBJ1-3; no clear D gene. CDR1 is SGHRS, CDR2 YFSETQ, per germline. The CDR3 covers 13 residues. The V and J ends lost 0 bases and 4 bases respectively, with 5 bases between them. The CDR3 sequence is CASSLGQGNTIYF. The CDR3 nucleotides are TGCGCCAGCAGCTTGGGGCAGGGAAACACCATATATTTT.